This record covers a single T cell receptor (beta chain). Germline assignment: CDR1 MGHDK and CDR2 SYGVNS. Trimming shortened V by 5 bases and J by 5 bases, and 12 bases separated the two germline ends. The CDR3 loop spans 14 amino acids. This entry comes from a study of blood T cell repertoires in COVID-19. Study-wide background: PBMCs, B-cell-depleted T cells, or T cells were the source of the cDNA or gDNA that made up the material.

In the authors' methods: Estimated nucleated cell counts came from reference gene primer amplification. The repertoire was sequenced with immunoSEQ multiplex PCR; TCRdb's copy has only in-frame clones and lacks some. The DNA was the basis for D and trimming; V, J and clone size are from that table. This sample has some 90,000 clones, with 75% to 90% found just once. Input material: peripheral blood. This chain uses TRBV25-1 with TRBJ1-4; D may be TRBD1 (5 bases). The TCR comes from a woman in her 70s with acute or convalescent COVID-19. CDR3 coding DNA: TGTGCCAGCAGTAGGCAGGGAAGGAATGAAAAACTGTTTTTT. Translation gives CASSRQGRNEKLFF.